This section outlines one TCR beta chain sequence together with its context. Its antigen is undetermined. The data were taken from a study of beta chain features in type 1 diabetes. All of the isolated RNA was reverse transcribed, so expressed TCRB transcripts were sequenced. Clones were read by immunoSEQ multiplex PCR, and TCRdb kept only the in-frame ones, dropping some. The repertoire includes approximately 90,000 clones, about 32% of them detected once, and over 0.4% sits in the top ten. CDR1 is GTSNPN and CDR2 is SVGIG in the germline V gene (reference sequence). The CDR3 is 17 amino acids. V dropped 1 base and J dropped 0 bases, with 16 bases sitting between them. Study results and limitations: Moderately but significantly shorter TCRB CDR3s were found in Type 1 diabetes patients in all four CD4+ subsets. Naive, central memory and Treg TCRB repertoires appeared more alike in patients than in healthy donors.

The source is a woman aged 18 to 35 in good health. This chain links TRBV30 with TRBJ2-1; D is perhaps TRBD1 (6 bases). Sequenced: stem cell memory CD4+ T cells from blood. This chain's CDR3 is CAWSGTGTTSSYNEQFF. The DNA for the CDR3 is TGTGCCTGGAGTGGAACCGGGACAACCAGCTCCTACAATGAGCAGTTCTTC.